The 3 T cell receptor beta chains below all came from one sample that was sequenced in a study of shared clonotypes between healthy human individuals. Produced via immunoSEQ multiplex PCR; TCRdb's table is partial and in-frame only. This table has about 2 million clones, approximately 95% appearing once. Naive CD8 populations comprised CD45RO-negative cells positively selected for CCR7, excluding terminally differentiated effector memory CD45RA+ cells. Sequencing was carried out using naive CD8+ T cells sorted from blood. The receptor set was obtained from a man between 18 and 35 years old in good health.

The CDR3 is CASSLNRQGAYEQYF. CDR3 coding DNA: TGTGCCAGCAGCTTAAACCGACAGGGGGCCTACGAGCAGTACTTC. The chain employs TRBV5-6 and TRBJ2-5; the match to TRBD1 covers 9 bases. Judging by the DNA end, TRBJ2-7 fits better; the J call may be wrong. The CDR3 contains 15 residues. CDR1 and CDR2 (germline): SGHDT, YYEEEE.

V usage is TRBV5-1 and J usage is TRBJ2-5; TRBD1 or TRBD2 may be the D gene (5 bases each). Between the trimmed V and J ends, which lost 0 bases and 3 bases, there was a span of 12 bases. This CDR3 has 15 residues. CDR1 and CDR2 from the germline V gene are SGHRS and YFSETQ. The CDR3 DNA sequence: TGCGCCAGCAGCTTGGGGGCCGGGACCAAAGAGACCCAGTACTTC. Protein product: CASSLGAGTKETQYF.

The chain recombines TRBV4-2 with TRBJ1-6; D gene ambiguous. The CDR3 extends over 14 amino acids. The germline V gene has CDR1 LGHNA and CDR2 YNFKEQ. V was cut by 0 bases and J by 6 bases, with 6 bases left in between. The CDR3 DNA reads as TGTGCCAGCAGCCAAGAGGCAGGTAATTCACCCCTCCACTTT. Translated: CASSQEAGNSPLHF.